These 25 T cell receptor beta chains were sequenced from one sample in a study of blood T cells in healthy people across ages. A second PCR, run for roughly 7 to 12 cycles, used a sample-barcoded 5' primer plus a J-beta primer mix. In TCRdb, the 5' RACE reads were re-called with MiXCR into one record per CDR3 protein. The sample lists around 1,600,000 distinct CDR3 sequences, 40% to 45% occurring once. Source material: blood. The receptors originated from a woman younger than 30 in good health.

The chain recombines TRBV15 with TRBJ1-2; D ambiguous. V was clipped by 0 bases and J by 8 bases, with 7 bases between them. The CDR3 has 12 amino acids. Germline-derived CDR1 and CDR2 are LNHNV and YYDKDF (reference sequence). CDR3 loop: CATSRDLRGYTF. CDR3 DNA: TGTGCCACCAGCAGAGATTTGAGGGGCTACACCTTC.

The gene calls are TRBV7-2 and TRBJ2-5; D gene unclear. Per the germline V gene, CDR1 is SGHTA and CDR2 is FQGNSA. Trimming took off 3 bases at V and 11 bases at J, with 19 bases between the two ends. This CDR3 spans 14 amino acids. CDR3 DNA sequence: TGTGCCAGCAGCTTCAACGGGCCGTACAATGAGCAGTACTTC. Translation: CASSFNGPYNEQYF.

The CDR3: CASSPRGFYEQFF. The CDR3 nucleotides read TGTGCCAGCTCACCACGGGGGTTCTACGAGCAGTTCTTC. The chain couples TRBV18 to TRBJ2-1; D is tentatively TRBD1 or TRBD2 (5 bases each). Deletions cut 1 base from V and 10 bases from J, with 11 bases between. The CDR3 is 13 residues long. CDR1 is KGHSH and CDR2 is LQKENI in the germline V gene.

V and J are TRBV29-1 and TRBJ2-7, with TRBD2 identical over 8 bases. V trimming: 7 bases; J trimming: 7 bases; junction bases outside the gene matches: 9. The germline CDR1 and CDR2 sequences are SQVTM and ANQGSEA. CDR3 length: 12 residues. CDR3 loop: CSAAGGGGEQYF. The DNA of the CDR3 is TGCAGCGCGGCCGGGGGGGGAGGTGAGCAGTACTTC.

This clonotype turned up a few times. This chain uses TRBV7-9 with TRBJ2-3; D is ambiguous. With 7 bases removed from V and 6 bases from J, the gap between germline ends came to 14 bases. Germline assignment: CDR1 SEHNR and CDR2 FQNEAQ (reference sequence). This CDR3 spans 13 amino acids. The CDR3 bases are TGTGCCAGCAACCACGGGTACATGGATACGCAGTATTTT. It encodes CASNHGYMDTQYF.

This clonotype was seen ten or more times. V and J are TRBV4-3 and TRBJ2-4, with D perhaps matching TRBD1 (6 bases). Per germline, CDR1 LGHNA and CDR2 YSLEER. The CDR3 is 17 residues long. V dropped 0 bases and J dropped 1 base, with 13 bases sitting between them. The CDR3 sequence: CASSQDVAGEAKNIQYF. The CDR3 coding sequence is TGCGCCAGCAGCCAAGATGTCGCAGGGGAGGCCAAAAACATTCAGTACTTC.

This clonotype was detected a few times. The rearrangement uses TRBV5-6 and TRBJ1-5; a weak D match, TRBD1 (5 bases). CDR3 length: 14 residues. The V gene lost 3 bases and the J gene lost 5 bases, with 12 bases spanning the gap. Per germline, CDR1 SGHDT and CDR2 YYEEEE. The CDR3 spells CASSSTRGYQPQHF. The CDR3 DNA reads TGTGCCAGCAGCTCCACGAGGGGCTATCAGCCCCAGCATTTT.

The chain employs TRBV12-3 or TRBV12-4 and TRBJ2-5; 7 positions match TRBD1. This CDR3 spans 14 amino acids. After removal of 6 bases from V and 0 bases from J, the junction contained 4 bases not matched to a gene. CDR3 amino acids: CASSPDRDQETQYF. The CDR3 nucleotides are TGTGCCAGCAGCCCCGACAGGGACCAAGAGACCCAGTACTTC.

Only a few counts were recorded for this clonotype. The V call is TRBV20-1, the J call TRBJ2-5, with TRBD1 matching 9 bases. Germline trimming cut 6 bases from V and 0 bases from J; bases unmatched to any gene: 8. This CDR3 contains 15 residues. Germline values: CDR1 DFQATT, CDR2 SNEGSKA (reference sequence). The CDR3 coding sequence is TGCAGTGCGAACAGGGGGCCTAAATACCAAGAGACCCAGTACTTC. This gives the protein CSANRGPKYQETQYF.

The table lists this clonotype with a few counts. The chain has TRBV20-1 and TRBJ2-2; D ambiguous. V was shortened by 4 bases and J by 5 bases, with 14 bases between the two germline ends. From germline, CDR1 is DFQATT and CDR2 SNEGSKA (reference sequence). This CDR3 has 14 residues. In nucleotides, the CDR3 is TGCAGTGCTAAGACGTGGCAGGTTACCGGGGAGCTGTTTTTT. This codes for CSAKTWQVTGELFF.

This clonotype appeared a few times. The chain couples TRBV20-1 to TRBJ2-1, with 11 bases that match TRBD1. The CDR3 is 15 amino acids. Per the germline V gene, CDR1 is DFQATT and CDR2 is SNEGSKA (reference sequence). V dropped 4 bases and J dropped 7; count of bases not matched to a gene: 9. In nucleotides, the CDR3 is TGCAGTGCTAACAATCTGGGACAGGGGGTGAATGAGCAGTTCTTC. It yields the protein CSANNLGQGVNEQFF.

The chain couples TRBV5-5 to TRBJ2-7; D is ambiguous. The CDR3 extends over 15 amino acids. V shed 0 bases and J shed 2 bases, with 12 bases lying between them. CDR1 and CDR2 (germline): SGHKS, YYEKEE (reference sequence). The CDR3 coding sequence is TGTGCCAGCAGCTTGGCTCTCGGCTTGACCTACGAGCAGTACTTC. Protein product: CASSLALGLTYEQYF.

A word on this clonotype: A junction end diverges from the germline sequence, so it may reflect a read error. V and J are TRBV7-3 and TRBJ2-1; 9 nucleotides align to TRBD2. Germline V lookup: CDR1 SGHTA, CDR2 FQGTGA. This CDR3 has 15 residues. CDR3 nucleotide sequence: TGTGCCAGAAGCTTATTGAGCGGGGGGTACAATGAGCAGTTCTTC. Amino acids: CARSLLSGGYNEQFF.

This clonotype was found a few times. The genes are TRBV21-1 and TRBJ2-3; TRBD2, as called in the table, went unchecked against the DNA. TRBV21-1 is a recognized pseudogene. This CDR3 has 18 amino acids. CDR3 in amino acids: CASSKVPGLAGEVDTQYF. CDR3 DNA: TGTGCCAGCAGCAAAGTCCCGGGACTAGCGGGAGAGGTAGATACGCAGTATTTT.

This clonotype has just a few counts. The chain carries TRBV20-1 and TRBJ2-1, with 9 positions matching TRBD2. CDR3 length equals 15 residues. Per the germline V gene, CDR1 is DFQATT and CDR2 is SNEGSKA (reference sequence). Trimming at V came to 3 bases and at J to 3 bases, leaving 6 bases not matched to a gene. The CDR3 sequence: CSASGASGVYNEQFF. In DNA, the CDR3 is TGCAGTGCTAGTGGTGCTAGCGGGGTCTACAATGAGCAGTTCTTC.

The V call is TRBV6-5, the J call TRBJ1-2; 12 bases match TRBD1. Germline assignment: CDR1 MNHEY and CDR2 SVGAGI. This CDR3 is built from 14 residues. The V gene end was trimmed by 6 bases and the J gene end by 6 bases; junction bases not matched to a gene: 5. The CDR3 DNA follows: TGTGCCAGCAGCTGGGGACAGGGGGCGAATGGCTACACCTTC. Translation gives CASSWGQGANGYTF.

The chain links TRBV7-2 to TRBJ2-5; D is perhaps TRBD1 or TRBD2 (5 bases each). Trimming removed 6 bases at V and 2 bases at J, with 19 bases between. This CDR3 has 16 amino acids. Germline CDR1 is SGHTA and CDR2 is FQGNSA. DNA for the CDR3: TGTGCCAGCAGTTTGATCGGGACGGGAATTCAAGAGACCCAGTACTTC. The encoded protein is CASSLIGTGIQETQYF.

There are a few counts of this clonotype. V usage is TRBV10-3 and J usage is TRBJ2-2; 10 positions match TRBD1. The CDR3 has 18 residues. Germline trimming cut 2 bases from V and 4 bases from J; bases unmatched to any gene: 10. Germline loops: CDR1 ENHRY, CDR2 SYGVKD. The CDR3 region is CAISETLVTGGGTGELFF. The CDR3 nucleotides are TGTGCCATCAGTGAGACCTTGGTGACAGGGGGCGGCACCGGGGAGCTGTTTTTT.

J is TRBJ1-1 and V is TRBV6-5; TRBD1 matches at 7 bases. Per the germline V gene, CDR1 is MNHEY and CDR2 is SVGAGI. The CDR3 consists of 16 residues. V gave up 0 bases and J gave up 1 base; unmatched junction bases: 5. CDR3 DNA: TGTGCCAGCAGTTACTCGACTCGGACAGGGAACACTGAAGCTTTCTTT. The encoded protein is CASSYSTRTGNTEAFF.

The rearrangement uses TRBV3-1 and TRBJ2-2; 7 positions match TRBD2. V gave up 4 bases and J gave up 6 bases; unmatched junction bases: 11. Germline values: CDR1 LGHDT, CDR2 YNNKEL (reference sequence). The CDR3 length is 16 residues. CDR3 nucleotides: TGTGCCAGCAGCCCCTGGGGGGGGAGTGGATCCGGGGAGCTGTTTTTT. Translating gives CASSPWGGSGSGELFF.

This clonotype was seen once. One end of the junction is discordant with germline, which a read error may explain. The chain couples TRBV7-3 to TRBJ2-3; D possibly uses TRBD1 or TRBD2 (5 bases each). This CDR3 comprises 14 residues. The germline CDR1 and CDR2 sequences are SGHTA and FQGTGA. CDR3 DNA sequence: TGTTCCAGCAGTATAATGGGGGGCACAGATACGCAGTATTTT. This translates into CSSSIMGGTDTQYF.

The rearrangement links TRBV6-5 to TRBJ2-7; D might be TRBD2 (5 bases). The CDR3 covers 14 residues. The germline gives CDR1 MNHEY, CDR2 SVGAGI. Trimming removed 3 bases from V and 3 bases from J, with 12 bases in between. CDR3 region: CASSYYRGGYEQYF. The DNA for the CDR3 is TGTGCCAGCAGTTATTACCGCGGAGGCTACGAGCAGTACTTC.

The chain has TRBV6-2 or TRBV6-3 and TRBJ1-5; 7 bases line up with TRBD1. CDR1 and CDR2 (germline): MNHEY, SVGEGT. The CDR3 covers 14 residues. Unmatched junction bases numbered 9, after V lost 6 bases and J lost 7 bases. The DNA of the CDR3 is TGTGCCAGCAGCCGACAGGGAGGAAAACAGCCCCAGCATTTT. This gives the protein CASSRQGGKQPQHF.

The chain employs TRBV6-5 and TRBJ2-5, with D tentatively TRBD2 (5 bases). The ends were cut back, 2 bases at V and 5 bases at J, with 15 bases in the middle. The CDR3 spans 15 residues. Per germline, CDR1 MNHEY and CDR2 SVGAGI. This CDR3 reads CASSYRGPGRETQYF. CDR3 nucleotide sequence: TGTGCCAGCAGTTACCGGGGTCCGGGTCGGGAGACCCAGTACTTC.

This sequence joins TRBV11-2 and TRBJ2-2, with D unclear. Deletions cut 6 bases from V and 3 bases from J, with 14 bases between. Germline V gene sequence: CDR1 SGHAT, CDR2 FQNNGV. The CDR3 is 15 residues long. The DNA for the CDR3 is TGTGCCAGCAGATTCTGGGCTGAGGACACCGGGGAGCTGTTTTTT. Amino acid sequence: CASRFWAEDTGELFF. The full variable domain, completed using reference TRBV11-2 and TRBJ2-2, is EAGVAQSPRYKIIEKRQSVAFWCNPISGHATLYWYQQILGQGPKLLIQFQNNGVVDDSQLPKDRFSAERLKGVDSTLKIQPAKLEDSAVYLCASRFWAEDTGELFFGEGSRLTVL.